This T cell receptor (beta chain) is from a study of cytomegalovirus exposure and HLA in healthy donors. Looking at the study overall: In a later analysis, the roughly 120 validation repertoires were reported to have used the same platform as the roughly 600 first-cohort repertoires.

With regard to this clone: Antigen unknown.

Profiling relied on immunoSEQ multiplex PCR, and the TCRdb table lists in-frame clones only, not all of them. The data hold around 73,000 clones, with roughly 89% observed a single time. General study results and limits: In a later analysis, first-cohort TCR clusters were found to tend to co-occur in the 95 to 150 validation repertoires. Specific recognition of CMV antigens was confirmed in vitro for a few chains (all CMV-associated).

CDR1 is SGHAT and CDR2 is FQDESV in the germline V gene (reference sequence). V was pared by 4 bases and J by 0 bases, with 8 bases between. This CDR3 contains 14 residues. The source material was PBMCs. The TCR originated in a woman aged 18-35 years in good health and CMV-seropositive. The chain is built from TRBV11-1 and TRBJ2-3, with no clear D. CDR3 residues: CASSSEMSTDTQYF. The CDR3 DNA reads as TGTGCCAGCAGCTCCGAGATGAGCACAGATACGCAGTATTTT. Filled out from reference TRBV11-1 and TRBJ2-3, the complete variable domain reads EAEVAQSPRYKITEKSQAVAFWCDPISGHATLYWYRQILGQGPELLVQFQDESVVDDSQLPKDRFSAERLKGVDSTLKIQPAELGDSAMYLCASSSEMSTDTQYFGPGTRLTVL.